The 16 T cell receptor beta chains presented below share a single source sample, sequenced in a study of PD-L1 blockade in urothelial cancer. Libraries were prepared by immunoSEQ multiplex PCR; TCRdb keeps only in-frame clonotypes and omits some of them. Altogether some 65,000 clones are present, 65% to 90% being singletons, with the ten largest covering roughly 2.9%. Time point denoted: pretreatment peripheral blood. The specimen was PBMCs, collected around atezolizumab (anti-PD-L1) treatment. Source of these receptors: a man between 65 and 80 years old with urothelial cancer.

The chain employs TRBV30 and TRBJ1-1; D remains ambiguous. The germline V gene encodes CDR1 GTSNPN and CDR2 SVGIG (reference sequence). The CDR3 extends over 12 amino acids. V lost 4 bases, J lost 4 bases, and 10 bases lay in between. The CDR3 loop is CAWTWGGTEAFF. The DNA of the CDR3 is TGTGCCTGGACTTGGGGAGGCACTGAAGCTTTCTTT.

The chain joins TRBV18 to TRBJ2-5; 9 bases match TRBD1. Per germline, CDR1 KGHSH and CDR2 LQKENI. After removal of 4 bases from V and 7 bases from J, the junction contained 13 bases not matched to a gene. The CDR3 loop spans 16 amino acids. CDR3 loop: CASSLTFGTGNVTQYF. CDR3 sequence (DNA): TGTGCCAGCTCACTAACCTTCGGGACAGGGAATGTGACCCAGTACTTC.

The gene calls are TRBV18 and TRBJ1-1, with D unresolved. The ends were cut back, 2 bases at V and 5 bases at J, with 12 bases in the middle. Germline V gene lookup returns CDR1 KGHSH and CDR2 LQKENI. CDR3 length: 14 amino acids. This CDR3 is CASSPGIGRTEAFF. CDR3 DNA: TGTGCCAGCTCACCAGGAATAGGGAGAACTGAAGCTTTCTTT.

This chain connects TRBV6-5 to TRBJ2-7; TRBD1 might be the D (9 bases). Trimming took off 8 bases at V and 7 bases at J, with 15 bases between the two ends. The CDR3 is 12 amino acids. Germline V gene lookup returns CDR1 MNHEY and CDR2 SVGAGI. The CDR3 protein is CASGTGTREQYF. DNA for the CDR3: TGTGCCAGCGGGACAGGGACTAGGGAGCAGTACTTC.

Notes on this clone: The sample holds other DNA sequences that translate to the same CDR3. This sequence joins TRBV6-6 and TRBJ2-7, with 7 bases aligning to TRBD1. V lost 5 bases and J lost 2; bases outside the gene matches: 9. From germline, CDR1 is MNHNY and CDR2 SVGAGI (reference sequence). The CDR3 extends over 15 amino acids. The CDR3 spells CASSPRQGAAYEQYF. The DNA of the CDR3 is TGTGCCAGCAGTCCCCGACAGGGTGCCGCCTACGAGCAGTACTTC.

V and J are TRBV18 and TRBJ2-2; D not certain. The CDR3 contains 16 residues. V shed 3 bases and J shed 1 base, with 12 bases lying between them. Germline CDR1 KGHSH, CDR2 LQKENI. The CDR3 region has the DNA TGTGCCAGCTCACCTTATGACACCCAGAACACCGGGGAGCTGTTTTTT. Translating gives CASSPYDTQNTGELFF.

The V call is TRBV10-3, the J call TRBJ2-2; maybe TRBD2 (7 bases). Germline CDR1 ENHRY, CDR2 SYGVKD. The CDR3 totals 13 residues. Trimming took off 6 bases at V and 6 bases at J, with 11 bases between the two ends. The CDR3 DNA reads as TGTGCCATCAGACAGGGAGGGTCCGGGGAGCTGTTTTTT. Its translation is CAIRQGGSGELFF.

The count of this clone is one. The genes are TRBV6-1 and TRBJ2-3, with 10 bases matching TRBD1. The trim removed 8 bases at V and 4 bases at J, leaving 9 bases unmatched. CDR1 and CDR2 (germline): MNHNS, SASEGT. The CDR3 totals 15 residues. DNA of the CDR3: TGTGCCAGCCGCCCGCCCGGGACAGGGGCAGATACGCAGTATTTT. This gives the protein CASRPPGTGADTQYF.

This clone has a handful of counts. The chain carries TRBV18 and TRBJ2-7; maybe TRBD1 (5 bases). Germline V CDR1 and CDR2: KGHSH, LQKENI. V lost 6 bases and J 3 bases, leaving 9 bases between the germline ends. The CDR3 spans 12 residues. The CDR3 DNA follows: TGTGCCAGCTCCCTGACAGTCTACGAGCAGTACTTC. Residues: CASSLTVYEQYF.

V usage is TRBV6-6 and J usage is TRBJ2-7; TRBD2 matches at 8 bases. The CDR3 consists of 14 residues. Germline V gene lookup returns CDR1 MNHNY and CDR2 SVGAGI (reference sequence). The V segment lost 5 bases and the J segment 6 bases; nucleotides outside the gene matches: 9. The DNA for the CDR3 is TGTGCCAGCAGTACCGGGAGGGGGATCCGCGAGCAGTACTTC. Amino acid sequence: CASSTGRGIREQYF.

This clone was detected only once. The chain employs TRBV9 and TRBJ2-7; 13 nucleotides agree with TRBD2. Germline CDR1 SGDLS, CDR2 YYNGEE. The CDR3 has 15 amino acids. The trim removed 0 bases at V and 7 bases at J, leaving 4 bases unmatched. DNA of the CDR3: TGTGCCAGCAGCGTAGTAGGACTAGCGGGAGAAGAGCAGTACTTC. Translated, it gives CASSVVGLAGEEQYF.

The gene calls are TRBV5-1 and TRBJ2-6; 7 bases match TRBD1. CDR3 length: 15 residues. J was trimmed by 2 bases and V by 4 bases; bases with no gene match: 3. Per germline, CDR1 SGHRS and CDR2 YFSETQ. CDR3 nucleotide sequence: TGCGCCAGCAGCAGAGACAGGGCTGGGGCCAACGTCCTGACTTTC. Protein: CASSRDRAGANVLTF.

CDR3 residues: CASSEAGVETQYF. The CDR3 bases are TGTGCCAGCAGTGAAGCAGGGGTGGAGACCCAGTACTTC. The V and J genes are TRBV25-1 and TRBJ2-5, with D tentatively TRBD1 (6 bases). The V and J ends lost 2 bases and 5 bases respectively, with 9 bases between them. The CDR3 runs to 13 residues. Looked up from germline, CDR1 is MGHDK and CDR2 is SYGVNS.

The gene calls are TRBV18 and TRBJ2-7, with TRBD1 matching 10 bases. This CDR3 spans 15 amino acids. The germline gives CDR1 KGHSH, CDR2 LQKENI. J gave up 5 bases and V 5 bases, and 9 bases lay outside the gene matches. As DNA, the CDR3 is TGTGCCAGCTCAGAGGGACAGGGGAGCAACGACGAGCAGTACTTC. Translation: CASSEGQGSNDEQYF.

V and J are TRBV30 and TRBJ1-2; 7 bases fit TRBD1. Trimming cost V 0 bases and J 0 bases; bases outside gene matches: 7. This CDR3 contains 16 residues. The germline CDR1 and CDR2 sequences are GTSNPN and SVGIG (reference sequence). Here the CDR3 reads CAWSVRDSLTNYGYTF. CDR3 in DNA: TGTGCCTGGAGTGTAAGGGACAGCCTAACTAACTATGGCTACACCTTC.

This clone was seen more than once but under ten times. This CDR3 is CASSTAIQGTIYF. The CDR3 coding sequence is TGTGCCAGTAGTACCGCAATCCAGGGGACCATATATTTT. This rearrangement joins TRBV19 to TRBJ1-3; D may be TRBD1 (6 bases). The ends were cut back, 4 bases at V and 10 bases at J, with 14 bases in the middle. CDR3 length: 13 residues. Germline CDR1 LNHDA, CDR2 SQIVND (reference sequence).